The 24 T cell receptor beta chains below were found in one sample sequenced in a study of cytomegalovirus exposure and HLA in healthy donors. Both 60 Vbeta primers and 13 Jbeta primers went into the PCR. Profiling relied on immunoSEQ multiplex PCR, and the TCRdb table lists in-frame clones only, not all of them. The sample's table shows 70,000 or so clones. The sequenced sample was PBMCs. Source of these receptors: a female donor in good health and CMV-seropositive.

The gene calls are TRBV6-1 and TRBJ1-5; D is uncertain. The germline V and J ends were trimmed by 6 bases and 1 base, with 4 bases remaining between them. CDR3 length equals 12 residues. Germline values: CDR1 MNHNS, CDR2 SASEGT. CDR3 sequence reads: CASRESNQPQHF. In nucleotides, the CDR3 is TGTGCCAGCAGAGAGAGCAATCAGCCCCAGCATTTT.

V usage is TRBV7-2 and J usage is TRBJ2-7; D remains ambiguous. The CDR3 is 12 amino acids. CDR1 SGHTA and CDR2 FQGNSA come from the germline V gene. With 4 bases removed from V and 6 bases from J, the gap between germline ends came to 10 bases. CDR3 amino acids: CASSSPPLEQYF. In DNA, the CDR3 is TGTGCCAGCAGCTCCCCCCCTCTCGAGCAGTACTTC.

The V call is TRBV19, the J call TRBJ1-1, with unresolved D. This CDR3 has 14 residues. V shed 4 bases and J shed 0 bases, with 9 bases lying between them. Germline CDR1 is LNHDA and CDR2 is SQIVND (reference sequence). CDR3 sequence reads: CASSTQQMNTEAFF. DNA for the CDR3: TGTGCCAGTAGTACCCAACAGATGAACACTGAAGCTTTCTTT.

This chain uses TRBV10-1 with TRBJ2-1; 11 bases map to TRBD2. The CDR3 has 16 residues. The J segment lost 4 bases and the V segment lost 3 bases, leaving 5 bases of the junction unmatched. Germline V gene lookup returns CDR1 WNHNN and CDR2 SYGVQD (reference sequence). The chain's CDR3 is CASSELAGAAYNEQFF. The CDR3 bases are TGCGCCAGCAGTGAACTAGCGGGAGCTGCTTACAATGAGCAGTTCTTC.

The J gene is TRBJ1-2, the V gene TRBV5-5; 10 nucleotides align to TRBD1. Germline CDR1 SGHKS, CDR2 YYEKEE (reference sequence). Trimming at V came to 0 bases and at J to 2 bases, leaving 1 base not matched to a gene. There are 15 residues in the CDR3. This CDR3 is CASSLGQGANYGYTF. For the CDR3, the DNA is TGTGCCAGCAGCTTGGGACAGGGGGCGAACTATGGCTACACCTTC.

The CDR3 here is CASSFSTGSGNTIYF. As DNA, the CDR3 is TGCGCCAGCAGCTTCTCGACAGGCTCTGGAAACACCATATATTTT. The chain employs TRBV5-1 and TRBJ1-3; a possible D gene is TRBD1 (6 bases). With 2 bases removed from V and 0 bases from J, the gap between germline ends came to 9 bases. The CDR3 contains 15 residues. Germline V lookup: CDR1 SGHRS, CDR2 YFSETQ.

The V and J genes are TRBV29-1 and TRBJ2-1; 7 bases are a match to TRBD1. Germline trimming cut 3 bases from V and 1 base from J; bases unmatched to any gene: 3. Germline V gene data show CDR1 as SQVTM and CDR2 as ANQGSEA. The CDR3 is 14 residues long. The CDR3 DNA sequence: TGCAGCGTTGAGCAGGGGGATTCCTACAATGAGCAGTTCTTC. Protein: CSVEQGDSYNEQFF.

The chain uses TRBV27 and TRBJ2-7; D possibly corresponds to TRBD2 (6 bases). Germline V CDR1 and CDR2: MNHEY, SMNVEV (reference sequence). The CDR3 loop spans 12 amino acids. The V and J ends lost 5 bases and 4 bases respectively, with 9 bases between them. Here the CDR3 reads CASSIGGYEQYF. The CDR3 bases are TGTGCCAGCAGTATTGGGGGGTACGAGCAGTACTTC.

V and J are TRBV28 and TRBJ2-7; 7 bases are a match to TRBD1. CDR3 length: 16 amino acids. Per germline, CDR1 MDHEN and CDR2 SYDVKM. V trimming: 5 bases; J trimming: 6 bases; junction bases outside the gene matches: 16. CDR3 residues: CASSPPEDRVISEQYF. The CDR3 region has the DNA TGTGCCAGCAGTCCGCCCGAAGACAGGGTAATTTCCGAGCAGTACTTC.

The V and J genes are TRBV19 and TRBJ1-2, with a weak D call TRBD1 (5 bases). V was shortened by 4 bases and J by 0 bases, with 6 bases between the two germline ends. The CDR3 totals 13 residues. The V gene's germline CDR1 is LNHDA and CDR2 SQIVND (reference sequence). CDR3 sequence reads: CASSTGPNYGYTF. The CDR3 DNA sequence: TGTGCCAGTAGTACAGGGCCTAACTATGGCTACACCTTC. Filled out from reference TRBV19 and TRBJ1-2, the complete variable domain reads DGGITQSPKYLFRKEGQNVTLSCEQNLNHDAMYWYRQDPGQGLRLIYYSQIVNDFQKGDIAEGYSVSREKKESFPLTVTSAQKNPTAFYLCASSTGPNYGYTFGSGTRLTVV.

The genes are TRBV5-8 and TRBJ1-4; D is undetermined. V lost 2 bases, J lost 14 bases, and 16 bases lay in between. This CDR3 spans 13 amino acids. The germline V gene encodes CDR1 SGHTS and CDR2 YDEGEE. CDR3 nucleotide sequence: TGTGCCAGCAGCTTTAGGTCGGGGTTAGAGCTGTTTTTT. Protein sequence: CASSFRSGLELFF.

The J gene is TRBJ2-7, the V gene TRBV7-9; TRBD1 matches at 8 bases. Germline lookup yields CDR1 SEHNR and CDR2 FQNEAQ (reference sequence). The CDR3 consists of 17 residues. Unmatched junction bases numbered 15, after V lost 5 bases and J lost 3 bases. DNA for the CDR3: TGTGCCAGCAGCCCGAGTCGACAGGGGAGGTCTGGCTACGAGCAGTACTTC. Its protein is CASSPSRQGRSGYEQYF.

This chain joins TRBV5-4 and TRBJ2-1; a weak D match, TRBD2 (6 bases). V lost 4 bases and J 2 bases, leaving 10 bases between the germline ends. CDR3 length equals 14 residues. Germline V gene data show CDR1 as SGHNT and CDR2 as YYREEE (reference sequence). Here the CDR3 reads CASSGGIPYNEQFF. Written as DNA, the CDR3 is TGTGCCAGCAGCGGGGGGATTCCCTACAATGAGCAGTTCTTC.

The CDR3 sequence: CASRKSGGGDNEQFF. CDR3 DNA: TGTGCCAGCAGGAAAAGCGGGGGGGGTGACAATGAGCAGTTCTTC. The rearrangement joins TRBV6-1 to TRBJ2-1; 10 positions agree with TRBD2. Germline-derived CDR1 and CDR2 are MNHNS and SASEGT. J gave up 5 bases and V 6 bases, and 7 bases lay outside the gene matches. This CDR3 has 15 residues.

The chain couples TRBV18 to TRBJ1-2; D is unresolved. Germline CDR1 KGHSH, CDR2 LQKENI. CDR3 size: 14 residues. V was pared by 5 bases and J by 2 bases, with 12 bases between. In nucleotides, the CDR3 is TGTGCCAGCTCAAGTATAGAGGCGAACTATGGCTACACCTTC. It encodes CASSSIEANYGYTF.

The V call is TRBV5-4, the J call TRBJ2-5, with 7 nucleotides matching TRBD2. Germline trimming cut 4 bases from V and 4 bases from J; bases unmatched to any gene: 4. The CDR3 has 13 amino acids. Looked up from germline, CDR1 is SGHNT and CDR2 is YYREEE (reference sequence). In nucleotides, the CDR3 is TGTGCCAGCAGCCTGCGACTAGCAGAGACCCAGTACTTC. It specifies CASSLRLAETQYF.

This chain connects TRBV30 to TRBJ2-7; 9 nucleotides agree with TRBD1. The ends lost 3 bases at V and 3 bases at J; junction bases unmatched: 9. CDR1 and CDR2 from the germline V gene are GTSNPN and SVGIG (reference sequence). The CDR3 covers 15 residues. In DNA, the CDR3 is TGTGCCTGGAGCGGCGGGACAGGGAACGTCTACGAGCAGTACTTC. Amino acid sequence: CAWSGGTGNVYEQYF.

V is TRBV4-3 and J is TRBJ2-6; no reliable D call. Looked up from germline, CDR1 is LGHNA and CDR2 is YSLEER. Trimming pared 1 base from V and 3 bases from J, leaving 22 bases between. The CDR3 runs 20 residues. CDR3 DNA sequence: TGCGCCAGCAGCCAAGGGATCCGAACAGTGGAAATCTATGGGGCCAACGTCCTGACTTTC. It specifies CASSQGIRTVEIYGANVLTF.

The J gene is TRBJ1-5, the V gene TRBV6-6; TRBD1 might be the D (5 bases). Trimming stripped 2 bases from V and 7 bases from J, with 18 bases between. Germline loops: CDR1 MNHNY, CDR2 SVGAGI (reference sequence). The CDR3 spans 16 residues. CDR3 sequence: CASSYPQGKGRQPQHF. The CDR3 DNA is TGTGCCAGCAGTTACCCCCAGGGCAAGGGCCGGCAGCCCCAGCATTTT.

The CDR3 protein is CASSRWGPGVYEQFF. CDR3 DNA sequence: TGTGCCAGCAGCCGTTGGGGACCGGGGGTCTATGAGCAGTTCTTC. The chain combines TRBV27 with TRBJ2-1; possible D gene TRBD2, 6 bases. Germline lookup yields CDR1 MNHEY and CDR2 SMNVEV (reference sequence). V gave up 6 bases and J gave up 8 bases, with 20 bases separating them. The CDR3 runs 15 residues.

This sequence joins TRBV6-5 and TRBJ1-2; 9 bases align to TRBD1. V dropped 0 bases and J dropped 4; count of bases not matched to a gene: 6. Germline V gene lookup returns CDR1 MNHEY and CDR2 SVGAGI. The CDR3 contains 16 residues. CDR3 sequence: CASSYSRTGAGYGYTF. In nucleotides, the CDR3 is TGTGCCAGCAGTTACTCGCGGACAGGGGCGGGCTATGGCTACACCTTC.

This chain joins TRBV19 and TRBJ1-4, with 10 bases lining up with TRBD1. Germline CDR1 and CDR2: LNHDA and SQIVND (reference sequence). This CDR3 contains 14 residues. V shed 6 bases and J 6 bases; nucleotides not matched to a gene: 4. CDR3 nucleotide sequence: TGTGCCAGTAGATCCGGGACAGGGGATGAAAAACTGTTTTTT. Protein product: CASRSGTGDEKLFF.

The chain uses TRBV13 and TRBJ2-3; 8 bases are shared with TRBD1. The germline CDR1 and CDR2 sequences are PRHDT and FYEKMQ (reference sequence). J was trimmed by 1 base and V by 10 bases; bases with no gene match: 10. This CDR3 has 15 amino acids. As DNA, the CDR3 is TGTGCCACCGCTGGTGCGGACAGGGGCACAGATACGCAGTATTTT. This codes for CATAGADRGTDTQYF.

A word on this clone: No DNA is shown, since the ends of the CDR3 on it are uncertain; the CDR3 is the one TCRdb lists. The chain carries TRBV30 and TRBJ1-1; the table assigns TRBD1, which was not confirmed against the DNA. From germline, CDR1 is GTSNPN and CDR2 SVGIG (reference sequence). Both ends counted, the CDR3 spans 12 residues. CDR3: CAWSVVGRGNFF.